One and the same sample provided the 5 T cell receptor beta chains below, sequenced in a study of response to subunit inactivated influenza vaccine. Using its own MiXCR run on the RT-PCR reads, TCRdb lists one record per CDR3 protein. The sample holds 150,000 or so distinct CDR3 sequences; approximately 12% are singletons and the top ten take around 33%. The input for sequencing was CD8+ T cells sorted from PBMCs, taken 23 to 25 months after vaccination. The receptors shown here come from a man between 45 and 75 years old who received an inactivated influenza vaccine.

In this sample, this clonotype turned up a few times. The chain couples TRBV12-3 or TRBV12-4 to TRBJ2-1, with D hard to call. CDR3 length: 14 residues. Trimming pared 3 bases from V and 3 bases from J, leaving 9 bases between. This chain's CDR3 is CASSFLGSYNEQFF. The CDR3 DNA follows: TGTGCCAGCAGTTTTCTGGGCAGCTACAATGAGCAGTTCTTC.

A few counts support this clonotype. V gene TRBV10-2 combines with J gene TRBJ2-3; 7 bases fit TRBD1. Germline lookup yields CDR1 WSHSY and CDR2 SAAADI. The CDR3 totals 14 residues. V was clipped by 8 bases and J by 4 bases; unmatched bases: 9. CDR3 residues: CASRGTVQADTQYF. The CDR3 DNA reads TGCGCCAGCCGAGGGACAGTTCAGGCAGATACGCAGTATTTT.

The chain employs TRBV29-1 and TRBJ2-3; D might be TRBD1 (6 bases). This CDR3 has 14 amino acids. Germline CDR1 is SQVTM and CDR2 is ANQGSEA. The germline V and J ends were trimmed by 3 bases and 2 bases, with 12 bases remaining between them. The CDR3 DNA follows: TGCAGCGTTGATATGGGGGCCCACACAGATACGCAGTATTTT. This translates into CSVDMGAHTDTQYF.

This clonotype was counted only a few times. V gene TRBV12-3 or TRBV12-4 combines with J gene TRBJ2-7; tentatively, D is TRBD2 (6 bases). The CDR3 is 14 residues long. The V end lost 9 bases, the J end lost 1 base, and 16 bases lay between the germline ends. The CDR3 DNA is TGTGCCAGTGGACCCACGGGGGTTTCCTACGAGCAGTACTTC. Protein: CASGPTGVSYEQYF.

The chain uses TRBV11-1 and TRBJ2-1; TRBD2 matches at 14 bases. The J segment lost 2 bases and the V segment lost 5 bases, leaving 8 bases of the junction unmatched. The CDR3 runs 18 residues. CDR1 and CDR2 (germline): SGHAT, FQDESV (reference sequence). The CDR3 DNA is TGTGCCAGCAGCCCTCCGGGACTAGCGGGAGTCGCCTACAATGAGCAGTTCTTC. Translation: CASSPPGLAGVAYNEQFF.